Each of the 27 T cell receptor beta chains below was sequenced from the same sample in a study of siplizumab effects on memory and regulatory T cells. Profiled with immunoSEQ multiplex PCR; TCRdb holds only in-frame clones, not every one. The sample has about 100,000 clones, 90% to 95% seen once; the top ten hold 1% to 1.5%. The sequencing input was non-Treg CD4+ T cells sorted from blood. The receptors here all came from a human donor in good health.

The chain couples TRBV28 to TRBJ2-7; a weak D match, TRBD1 (6 bases). Trimming took 5 bases from V and 7 from J, leaving 21 bases between them. CDR1 and CDR2 (germline): MDHEN, SYDVKM. The CDR3 totals 15 residues. The CDR3 reads CASSINRATYAEQYF. CDR3 in DNA: TGTGCCAGCAGTATCAACAGGGCTACCTACGCTGAGCAGTACTTC.

The V gene is TRBV28, the J gene TRBJ1-1; perhaps TRBD1 as D (6 bases). CDR1 is MDHEN and CDR2 is SYDVKM in the germline V gene. The CDR3 extends over 15 amino acids. V shed 1 base and J shed 1 base, with 10 bases lying between them. The CDR3 is CASSLYRVTNTEAFF. Written as DNA, the CDR3 is TGTGCCAGCAGTTTATACAGGGTTACGAACACTGAAGCTTTCTTT.

The V call is TRBV7-9, the J call TRBJ1-3; no firm D call. The CDR3 sequence is 15 residues long. Germline V gene data show CDR1 as SEHNR and CDR2 as FQNEAQ (reference sequence). V gave up 5 bases and J gave up 0 bases, with 11 bases separating them. The CDR3 loop reads CASSGYAASGNTIYF. The CDR3 DNA sequence: TGTGCCAGCAGCGGATATGCAGCCTCTGGAAACACCATATATTTT.

The rearrangement joins TRBV7-9 to TRBJ1-1, with 7 bases identical to TRBD1. The CDR3 sequence is 12 residues long. The J segment lost 6 bases and the V segment lost 5 bases, leaving 3 bases of the junction unmatched. CDR1 is SEHNR, CDR2 FQNEAQ, per germline (reference sequence). The CDR3 loop reads CASSPQGAEAFF. As DNA, the CDR3 is TGTGCCAGCAGCCCCCAGGGGGCTGAAGCTTTCTTT.

This clone is a singleton in its sample. The chain is built from TRBV27 and TRBJ2-7; TRBD1 matches 7 bases. The trim removed 10 bases at V and 1 base at J, leaving 7 bases unmatched. Germline-derived CDR1 and CDR2 are MNHEY and SMNVEV (reference sequence). The CDR3 has 13 amino acids. Here the CDR3 reads CATSGTASYEQYF. DNA of the CDR3: TGTGCCACCTCCGGGACAGCATCCTACGAGCAGTACTTC.

The genes are TRBV5-1 and TRBJ2-2; 8 bases are shared with TRBD1. The CDR3 sequence is 14 residues long. The trim removed 6 bases at V and 6 bases at J, leaving 7 bases unmatched. The germline V gene has CDR1 SGHRS and CDR2 YFSETQ. The CDR3 nucleotides are TGCGCCAGCACCCGGACAGGGAGGCCCGGGGAGCTGTTTTTT. Protein: CASTRTGRPGELFF. The entire variable domain, with the rest obtained from reference TRBV5-1 and TRBJ2-2, is as follows: KAGVTQTPRYLIKTRGQQVTLSCSPISGHRSVSWYQQTPGQGLQFLFEYFSETQRNKGNFPGRFSGRQFSNSRSEMNVSTLELGDSALYLCASTRTGRPGELFFGEGSRLTVL.

V gene TRBV5-6 combines with J gene TRBJ1-1; D perhaps matches TRBD1 (6 bases). Germline CDR1 SGHDT, CDR2 YYEEEE. This CDR3 is built from 15 residues. Trimming took off 2 bases at V and 1 base at J, with 12 bases between the two ends. CDR3 region: CASSLRRQANTEAFF. The CDR3 DNA reads TGTGCCAGCAGCTTAAGGAGACAGGCGAACACTGAAGCTTTCTTT.

V is TRBV28 and J is TRBJ2-1, with D possibly being TRBD2 (5 bases). The CDR3 loop spans 12 amino acids. Germline assignment: CDR1 MDHEN and CDR2 SYDVKM. V was clipped by 11 bases and J by 5 bases, with 13 bases between them. Here the CDR3 DNA reads TGTGCCGCCCGGACTTCGCACAATGAGCAGTTCTTC. This codes for CAARTSHNEQFF.

This chain connects TRBV4-1 to TRBJ2-7; 7 bases fit TRBD2. CDR1 is MGHRA, CDR2 YSYEKL, per germline. Trimming took 7 bases from V and 7 from J; bases not matched to a gene: 19. This CDR3 region has 16 residues. The CDR3 DNA is TGCGCCAGCAACCCCGGTCGGGCTAGCGGCCATGGGGAGCAGTACTTC. Its translation: CASNPGRASGHGEQYF.

The chain combines TRBV5-6 with TRBJ2-7; the match to TRBD2 covers 11 bases. Germline CDR1 is SGHDT and CDR2 is YYEEEE. The V and J ends lost 4 bases and 2 bases, in that order; junction bases with no gene match: 5. The CDR3 runs to 15 residues. CDR3: CASSRRTSGPYEQYF. The CDR3 DNA follows: TGTGCCAGCAGCCGAAGGACTAGCGGGCCCTACGAGCAGTACTTC.

The rearrangement joins TRBV28 to TRBJ2-7; 10 positions match TRBD1. CDR1 and CDR2 from the germline V gene are MDHEN and SYDVKM. V lost 7 bases, J lost 5 bases, and 11 bases stayed unmatched. This CDR3 has 15 residues. The CDR3 protein is CASTLGGTGDNEQYF. The CDR3 DNA follows: TGTGCCAGCACCCTGGGTGGGACAGGGGACAACGAGCAGTACTTC.

The count of this clone is one. V gene TRBV30 combines with J gene TRBJ2-5; D perhaps matches TRBD1 (5 bases). The last part of the DNA fits TRBJ2-7 better; the J call may be wrong. Germline CDR1 GTSNPN, CDR2 SVGIG (reference sequence). CDR3 length: 13 residues. CDR3 sequence (DNA): TGTGCCTGGAGCCGAGACAGACCCTACGAGCAGTACTTC. Translating gives CAWSRDRPYEQYF.

V and J are TRBV28 and TRBJ2-3; D is perhaps TRBD2 (5 bases). The CDR3 length is 13 residues. The V gene's germline CDR1 is MDHEN and CDR2 SYDVKM. V lost 3 bases and J lost 3, with 7 bases in between. CDR3 loop: CASSFRTTDTQYF. In nucleotides, the CDR3 is TGTGCCAGCAGTTTCAGGACTACAGATACGCAGTATTTT.

The chain joins TRBV30 to TRBJ2-5; TRBD2 is a possible D gene (6 bases). Germline assignment: CDR1 GTSNPN and CDR2 SVGIG (reference sequence). This CDR3 spans 16 amino acids. V was shortened by 0 bases and J by 7 bases, with 21 bases between the two germline ends. CDR3 nucleotide sequence: TGTGCCTGGAGTGTGGGTGTATTCTCATTTAGCGGGACCCAGTACTTC. This gives the protein CAWSVGVFSFSGTQYF.

The chain recombines TRBV28 with TRBJ2-7; D call uncertain. This CDR3 has 12 residues. Deletions cut 8 bases from V and 2 bases from J, with 10 bases between. The germline gives CDR1 MDHEN, CDR2 SYDVKM. In DNA form, the CDR3 reads TGTGCCAGCCGGGTTTTCCCCTACGAGCAGTACTTC. This codes for CASRVFPYEQYF.

The chain employs TRBV25-1 and TRBJ1-1; D remains ambiguous. V shed 5 bases and J shed 10 bases, with 17 bases lying between them. The CDR3 is 13 amino acids. Germline lookup yields CDR1 MGHDK and CDR2 SYGVNS. CDR3 nucleotide sequence: TGTGCCAGCAGTAAGAGACCTTTCGACGGAGCTTTCTTT. This translates into CASSKRPFDGAFF. Based on the CDR3 plus reference TRBV25-1 and TRBJ1-1, the full variable domain is EADIYQTPRYLVIGTGKKITLECSQTMGHDKMYWYQQDPGMELHLIHYSYGVNSTEKGDLSSESTVSRIRTEHFPLTLESARPSHTSQYLCASSKRPFDGAFFGQGTRLTVV.

CDR3 bases: TGTGCCAGCAGCACAGGGGGCGAGCAGTACTTC. Its translation is CASSTGGEQYF. The rearrangement joins TRBV6-1 to TRBJ2-7; 8 bases align to TRBD1. Losses at the gene ends were 6 bases for V and 6 bases for J; bases not matched to a gene: 1. Looked up from germline, CDR1 is MNHNS and CDR2 is SASEGT. The CDR3 loop spans 11 amino acids.

This clone was counted only a few times. This rearrangement joins TRBV19 to TRBJ1-1; 7 bases map to TRBD1. Germline trimming cut 4 bases from V and 3 bases from J; bases unmatched to any gene: 5. CDR3 length: 14 residues. Germline CDR1 and CDR2: LNHDA and SQIVND (reference sequence). The CDR3 loop reads CASSKGDSYTEAFF. CDR3 nucleotides: TGTGCCAGTAGTAAGGGGGACAGCTACACTGAAGCTTTCTTT.

The J gene is TRBJ2-1, the V gene TRBV6-4, with D perhaps matching TRBD2 (6 bases). This CDR3 spans 14 amino acids. V was trimmed by 6 bases and J by 1 base, leaving 10 bases between them. Germline CDR1 reads MRHNA; CDR2 reads SNTAGT. The CDR3 bases are TGTGCCAGCAGACGGGACTCATCCTACAATGAGCAGTTCTTC. Protein sequence: CASRRDSSYNEQFF.

There are a few counts of this clone. This chain links TRBV19 with TRBJ1-5; D gene unclear. Trimming took off 6 bases at V and 11 bases at J, with 11 bases between the two ends. The CDR3 totals 11 residues. Germline lookup yields CDR1 LNHDA and CDR2 SQIVND (reference sequence). The CDR3 coding sequence is TGTGCCAGTAGCAAAAGTTTGTCCCAGCATTTT. It encodes CASSKSLSQHF. The full variable domain, its missing parts supplied by reference TRBV19 and TRBJ1-5, is DGGITQSPKYLFRKEGQNVTLSCEQNLNHDAMYWYRQDPGQGLRLIYYSQIVNDFQKGDIAEGYSVSREKKESFPLTVTSAQKNPTAFYLCASSKSLSQHFGDGTRLSIL.

The chain carries TRBV11-1 and TRBJ1-1; no clear D. The CDR3 is 13 amino acids. Germline V gene lookup returns CDR1 SGHAT and CDR2 FQDESV (reference sequence). V was clipped by 4 bases and J by 10 bases, with 16 bases between them. The CDR3 loop reads CASSSSGFGGAFF. The CDR3 coding sequence is TGTGCCAGCAGCTCAAGCGGTTTTGGCGGAGCTTTCTTT. Combining the CDR3 with reference TRBV11-1 and TRBJ1-1 gives the whole variable domain EAEVAQSPRYKITEKSQAVAFWCDPISGHATLYWYRQILGQGPELLVQFQDESVVDDSQLPKDRFSAERLKGVDSTLKIQPAELGDSAMYLCASSSSGFGGAFFGQGTRLTVV.

This rearrangement joins TRBV15 to TRBJ1-1; D is uncertain. V dropped 0 bases and J dropped 6 bases, with 14 bases sitting between them. The germline CDR1 and CDR2 sequences are LNHNV and YYDKDF (reference sequence). There are 15 residues in the CDR3. In DNA, the CDR3 is TGTGCCACCAGCAGAGATCACACCGAACGCGCTGAAGCTTTCTTT. It encodes CATSRDHTERAEAFF.

The gene calls are TRBV18 and TRBJ2-7; 8 positions match TRBD1. Germline loops: CDR1 KGHSH, CDR2 LQKENI. The trim removed 5 bases at V and 4 bases at J, leaving 4 bases unmatched. This CDR3 region has 13 residues. CDR3 nucleotides: TGTGCCAGCTCATCGGACAGGGAGTACGAGCAGTACTTC. This sequence encodes CASSSDREYEQYF.

V usage is TRBV19 and J usage is TRBJ1-1, with D perhaps TRBD1 (5 bases). The germline V gene has CDR1 LNHDA and CDR2 SQIVND (reference sequence). V was pared by 10 bases and J by 5 bases, with 29 bases between. CDR3 size: 17 residues. CDR3 sequence (DNA): TGTGCCACTTTTTCGGGGGTCCGGAGGGGTGGAGAGACTGAAGCTTTCTTT. The encoded protein is CATFSGVRRGGETEAFF.

The chain links TRBV30 to TRBJ1-5; no clear D gene. The V gene's germline CDR1 is GTSNPN and CDR2 SVGIG (reference sequence). This CDR3 contains 13 residues. Trimming left V 0 bases short and J 3 bases short, with 6 bases between. CDR3 protein: CAWSVQPNQPQHF. CDR3 DNA: TGTGCCTGGAGTGTACAGCCCAATCAGCCCCAGCATTTT.

The chain has TRBV2 and TRBJ1-1, with a tentative D call TRBD1 (5 bases). This CDR3 comprises 14 residues. Between the trimmed V and J ends, which lost 8 bases and 5 bases, there was a span of 18 bases. From germline, CDR1 is SNHLY and CDR2 FYNNEI. The CDR3 DNA reads as TGTGCCAGCTCTAAGGCTCTACGGGGGACTGAAGCTTTCTTT. Its protein is CASSKALRGTEAFF.

The rearrangement links TRBV6-6 to TRBJ1-5; D is perhaps TRBD1 (5 bases). Germline CDR1 MNHNY, CDR2 SVGAGI (reference sequence). V shed 11 bases and J shed 5 bases, with 19 bases lying between them. The CDR3 loop spans 14 amino acids. The CDR3 reads CASKIGADHQPQHF. CDR3 bases: TGTGCCTCCAAGATTGGGGCGGACCATCAGCCCCAGCATTTT.